Given below is one T cell receptor beta chain in context. Only one count was recorded for this clonotype. Its binding antigen is unknown. There are no base qualities to consult, and no much larger clone falls within one base. Single-read evidence is weak. This sample is drawn from a study of CD8 T cells in Susac syndrome (dated by TCRdb to about 2019). Turning to the overall study: The study used repertoire sequencing to test whether antigen drove CD8+ T cell activation and differentiation in Susac syndrome. CD8+ T cell repertoire clonality was compared between some 13 healthy donors, roughly 14 Susac syndrome patients and 15 multiple sclerosis patients. The study at large found these results: The number of individuals in the TCR sequencing and HLA analysis was recognized as being relatively small.

The V and J ends are trimmed by 4 bases and 16 bases, leaving 14 bases between them. CDR1 MGHDK and CDR2 SYGVNS were looked up in the germline V gene. Reading from cysteine to phenylalanine, the CDR3 counts 11 amino acids. Just the 33-base CDR3 DNA is kept, in frame starting at base 1. Peripheral blood CD8+ and CD4+ T cells from healthy donors, Susac syndrome patients and multiple sclerosis patients were profiled by high-throughput TCR beta sequencing. Treatment-naive patients with stable or active relapsing-remitting disease fulfilling revised McDonald criteria were used as multiple sclerosis controls. Bulk CD8+ and CD4+ T cells were purified magnetically by negative isolation, whereas CD8+ TEMRA cells were enriched by FACS. Blood was drawn into EDTA tubes, processed within 24 hours, and PBMCs were isolated by density gradient centrifugation. PBMCs intended for TCR sequencing were cryopreserved in liquid nitrogen and thawed later in a water bath at 37 degrees C. A purity of at least 90% was achieved for sorted or isolated CD4+, CD8+ and CD8+ TEMRA cells.

RNA was extracted with the RNeasy kit and about 0.5 to 1 ug was reverse transcribed using random hexamers. TCR beta CDR3 regions were amplified with the immunoSEQ multiplex PCR assay covering 54 Vbeta and 13 Jbeta segments. To correct PCR amplification bias, a synthetic template baseline was used for both primer optimization and computational correction. Per the source publication's procedure: Reads were assigned to V, D and J genes according to IMGT and analyzed in immunoSEQ Analyzer, with only productive sequences retained. To calculate clonality, Shannon entropy was normalized by log2 of the number of productive unique sequences and then subtracted from one. For each patient and control, public and private clones were evaluated within the 100 most prevalent clones. A clone was defined as Susac-specific if it was absent from the healthy and MS cohorts, from more than 850 published viral clones and from other ImmuneACCESS disease sequences. TCRdb applied fastp at Q25 and MiXCR to the public reads, then kept only in-frame beta chains. CDR3 protein duplicates are merged, each entry listing the most common genes and DNA. These V and J calls rely on TCRdb rather than the paper's analysis. For this sample there are some 110,000 distinct CDR3 sequences; 90% to 95% appear just once. Roughly 0.31% of the sample is in the top ten clones.

The sequence derives from a human donor with multiple sclerosis. Sequences were obtained from CD8+ T cells from PBMCs. The V gene is TRBV25-1 and the J gene is TRBJ2-4; the D gene lacks a confident call. CDR3 loop: CASSAPRTVYF. The DNA sequence is given as TGTGCCAGCAGTGCGCCCAGGACCGTCTACTTC. With all but the CDR3 taken from the reference TRBV25-1 and TRBJ2-4 genes, the full variable domain is: EADIYQTPRYLVIGTGKKITLECSQTMGHDKMYWYQQDPGMELHLIHYSYGVNSTEKGDLSSESTVSRIRTEHFPLTLESARPSHTSQYLCASSAPRTVYFGAGTRLSVL.